This T cell receptor (beta chain) was documented in a study of cytomegalovirus exposure and HLA in healthy donors (dated 2017 in TCRdb). For the wider study: According to an earlier analysis of 587 of the donors, 200 million or so T cells yielded over 90 million unique TCR beta sequences and around 280 Gb of sequence data. A later analysis re-analyzed previously published TCR beta repertoires from approximately 700 donors and added high-resolution HLA genotyping to study TCR occurrence patterns. Typing coverage varied by locus: roughly 620-640 donors for A, B, C, DRB1 and DQB1; around 560 for DQA1; around 570 for DPA1; about 450 for DPB1. Roughly 290 gigabases of sequencing data and 70 million to 95 million unique TCR sequences made up an early release that covered 640 HLA-typed donors. Because of strong linkage in the cohort, 4 to 6 DR-DQ haplotypes were treated as single units for association and clustering. HLA typing included class I and class II loci at four-digit resolution. In the later analysis, no new phenotypic data were used to find candidate immune exposures; instead, reliance was placed on TCR beta sequences and their occurrence across donors. All discovery cohort repertoires had been generated on a single sequencing platform. High-throughput TCR immunosequencing, statistical association of individual TCRs with disease status, and machine learning were combined to predict cytomegalovirus infection status. Donor age, sex, ethnicity and CMV serostatus were collected together with the repertoire data. On average, 235,054 unique TCR beta nucleotide sequences were sequenced per donor among several hundred genotyped donors of the cohort, with 15% to 20% of those sequences being non-productive. An earlier analysis of 587 of the donors used high-throughput TCR beta sequencing to judge whether each TCR beta V gene segment behaved as functional or pseudogenic. Of the roughly 400 genotyped donors, approximately 83% fell in the genetic ancestry cluster associated with self-reported Caucasian donors. A later genetic analysis used genome-wide SNP genotypes for about 55% of the 666 donors, treating that subset as a discovery cohort. Using immunosequencing, the study profiled T cell repertoires from 666 subjects and related those repertoires to cytomegalovirus serostatus. The study aimed to test whether signatures of past pathogen exposure could be identified by cataloging public T cell receptors. Besides the first cohort of 500 to 700 subjects, a separate validation cohort made up of over 100 different subjects was used. Findings and caveats that apply to the study as a whole: An association between a missense DCLRE1C variant and V-gene and J-gene trimming of TCR beta chains was found in a later genetic analysis and replicated in an independent cohort. It was suggested by the authors that the approach could potentially be generalized to other disease states and immunological phenotypes. A later analysis reported that several top co-occurrence clusters appeared linked to parvovirus B19, influenza, CMV and Epstein-Barr virus. Correlated functional status among segregating V segments might be attributable to linkage disequilibrium, but an unknown experimental factor could not be ruled out. Most TCR sequences were observed very rarely across donors, whereas some public TCRs were present in many individuals. In a later analysis, HLA-associated TCR beta chains were found to be more clonally expanded and to have lower generation probabilities than equally common non-associated chains. In both the original and validation cohorts, the classifier was reported to diagnose cytomegalovirus status with high specificity and sensitivity. Broadly in line with IMGT annotations, most TCR beta V segments showed up in productive rearrangements about 90% or about 30% of the time in an earlier analysis of several hundred of the donors. In vitro tests confirmed that a few of the cytomegalovirus-associated TCR beta chains recognize cytomegalovirus antigens. According to a later analysis, most CMV-associated TCR beta chains appeared to be HLA-restricted, and the HLA associations seemed to be driven largely by CMV exposure. This cohort had only TCR beta chains sequenced, and the lack of alpha or paired-chain data limited which features could be detected. A cluster of highly shared sequence variants was judged likely to be a technical artifact of the sequencing pipeline. When HLA alleles, especially DR and DQ, strongly co-occurred, TCR associations were difficult to assign to individual alleles. Because some donors lacked HLA typing at each locus, the association tests relied only on the typed subset. The 87-base-pair reads could not distinguish some IMGT-functional V segments, including TRBV6-2 and TRBV6-3, so those segments were excluded. The study gave a list of some 150 TCR beta chains associated with cytomegalovirus. The only immune exposure information available for the cohort was CMV serostatus. Presence/absence analyses assumed roughly uniform sequencing depth across donors, an assumption that may not hold. A later genetic analysis reported fewer N-insertions in productive TCRs among donors in an Asian-associated ancestry cluster than the approximately 670-donor mean. A later analysis found that TCR association rates varied across HLA loci, with DRB1 alleles showing the most associated TCRs and HLA-C alleles the fewest. Because counts were too low, about 18 rarely observed V segments, including chromosome 9 orphons, were excluded from the earlier analysis of about 500 of the donors. A further reported finding was that TCR beta sequences accurately predicted the HLA-A and HLA-B alleles for most subjects in the first cohort. At a false discovery rate of 0.05, a later analysis linked 16,951 TCR beta sequences to specific HLA alleles.

CDR1 and CDR2 (LNHDA, SQIVND) derive from the germline V gene (reference sequence). V is cut back by 4 bases and J by 1 base, with 3 bases in the junction unmatched. The CDR3 numbers 15 residues from cysteine through phenylalanine. Kept here is only the CDR3 DNA, which spans 45 bases and is read in frame from base 1. The cohort consisted of hundreds of healthy bone marrow donors. Cohort members were all nominally healthy when sampled, although unrecorded immune exposures were likely present. The donor was CMV seropositive and was included in the group of 300 or so seropositive cohort members. Each donor provided a peripheral blood sample, and peripheral blood mononuclear cells were used for TCR beta sequencing. The Qiagen DNeasy Blood Extraction Kit was used to extract genomic DNA from the blood cell samples. Libraries were prepared through the immunoSEQ multiplex PCR assay. A mixture of 60 forward primers for TCR Vbeta segments and 13 reverse primers for TCR Jbeta segments was used in the multiplex PCR. The CDR3 region of rearranged TCR beta genes was amplified from genomic DNA by a multiplex PCR assay. The amplified TCR beta libraries were sequenced on the Illumina HiSeq System as 87-base-pair reads. Per the source publication's procedure: A later analysis counted about 80 million unique TCR beta chains across the roughly 700 repertoires, and some 11 million of these chains were shared by at least two donors. Raw reads were error-corrected and collapsed into unique sequences with a nearest-neighbor algorithm that merged closely related sequences to remove PCR and sequencing errors. Alignment of CDR3 sequences to IMGT reference sequences was used to assign V, D and J gene segments. For a sequence to be retained, a match of at least six nucleotides to both a V gene segment and a J gene segment was required. Rearrangements were called productive when the CDR3 lacked stop codons and stayed in frame with V and J; all others were non-productive. CDR3 was defined according to IMGT convention as the region running from the second conserved V-encoded cysteine to the conserved J-encoded phenylalanine. Sequences without an unambiguous match to a single V gene segment were excluded from the earlier analysis of a few hundred of the donors. An earlier analysis of 500 to 600 of the donors classified V segments as functional when productive rearrangements were above 56.7% and as segregating when the standard deviation between donors was above 5%. To diagnose cytomegalovirus status from the catalog of TCR beta chain sequences, a statistical classification framework was built. In a later analysis, V and J genes were assigned by comparing TCR nucleotide sequences against IMGT/GENE-DB human TR gene sequences. Using the TCRdist pipeline, a later analysis assigned CDR3 sequences along with most-parsimonious VDJ recombination scenarios. In a later analysis, each TCR beta chain was defined by its CDR3 amino acid sequence together with its V-gene family, and reads lacking a unique V-gene family were excluded. A later analysis removed 500 to 600 highly shared, low-generation-probability nucleotide sequences to deal with suspected cross-contamination and a sequencing artifact. In a later analysis, a clonal expansion index for each public chain was calculated from normalized within-repertoire ranks of inferred template counts. In a later analysis, generation probabilities were computed with a VDJ recombination model fitted to out-of-frame rearrangements, and the resulting probabilities were checked against IGoR. Hypergeometric tests were used in a later analysis to score TCR-TCR, TCR-HLA and TCR-CMV co-occurrence, with a repertoire-size bias correction applied to the TCR pairs. To estimate false discovery rates, a later analysis permuted the HLA or CMV assignments 20 times. In a later analysis, co-occurring TCRs were grouped with DBSCAN, and TCRdist sequence similarity was added when clustering was performed within HLA-allele-positive subsets. For co-occurrence clustering, repertoires with fewer than 30,000 or more than 120,000 public chains were excluded, along with several repertoires with anomalous nucleotide sharing. TCRdb carries this immuneACCESS record with in-frame sequences only. Its versions omit some clonotypes, under half of them owing to an unresolved V gene in the studies checked, with the rest unexplained. V and J calls and clone size are as listed in that table; D and trimming were resolved from the DNA. The sample contains some 160,000 clones, roughly 80% of them found a single time. The ten largest clonotypes hold around 2.3% of the sample.

A word on this clone: Its binding antigen is unknown. The sample holds no much larger clone one base away, and base qualities are not on file.

The sample comprised PBMCs. The sequence links TRBV19 to TRBJ2-1; TRBD1 agrees with 8 junctional bases. The TCR comes from a man aged 45-60 years in good health and CMV-seropositive. The CDR3 amino acid sequence is: CASSTDRVSYNEQFF. The DNA sequence is as follows: TGTGCCAGTAGTACGGACAGGGTGTCCTACAATGAGCAGTTCTTC. Supplemented by the reference TRBV19 and TRBJ2-1 proteins around the CDR3, the complete variable domain is DGGITQSPKYLFRKEGQNVTLSCEQNLNHDAMYWYRQDPGQGLRLIYYSQIVNDFQKGDIAEGYSVSREKKESFPLTVTSAQKNPTAFYLCASSTDRVSYNEQFFGPGTRLTVL.